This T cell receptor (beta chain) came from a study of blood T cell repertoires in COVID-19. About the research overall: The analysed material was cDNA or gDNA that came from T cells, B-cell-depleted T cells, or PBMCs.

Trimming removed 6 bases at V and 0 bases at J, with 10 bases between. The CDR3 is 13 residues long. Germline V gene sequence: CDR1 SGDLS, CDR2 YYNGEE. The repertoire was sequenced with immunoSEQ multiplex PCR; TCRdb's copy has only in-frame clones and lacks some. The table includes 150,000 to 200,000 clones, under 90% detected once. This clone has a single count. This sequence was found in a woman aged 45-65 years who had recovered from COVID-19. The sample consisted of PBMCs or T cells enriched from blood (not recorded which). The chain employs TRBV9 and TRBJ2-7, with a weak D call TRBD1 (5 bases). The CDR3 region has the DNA TGTGCCAGCAATAAAGACAGCTCCTACGAGCAGTACTTC. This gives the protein CASNKDSSYEQYF.